This TCR beta chain was identified in a study of cytomegalovirus exposure and HLA in healthy donors. Study-level results: Segments of the TCR beta V type were, in most cases, productive about 87% or about 30% of the time in an earlier analysis. Presence/absence analyses treated sequencing depth as roughly uniform across donors. According to reports, the classifier identified cytomegalovirus status with high specificity and sensitivity.

Although they were nominally healthy when sampled, donors likely had unrecorded immune exposures. Germline V lookup: CDR1 SGHAT, CDR2 FQNNGV. This CDR3 has 15 residues. V shed 5 bases and J shed 5 bases, with 16 bases lying between them. Regarding this clone: What it binds is unknown.

The PCR contained 60 Vbeta and 13 Jbeta primers. Sequencing was performed with immunoSEQ multiplex PCR; in TCRdb, only in-frame clones are kept and a portion is missing. The table shows some 150,000 clones, with approximately 79% occurring only once. The chain couples TRBV11-2 to TRBJ2-1; no definite D call. The sequencing input was PBMCs. This TCR derives from a woman between 35 and 50 years old in good health and CMV-seropositive. CDR3 in amino acids: CASSPRLSLDNEQFF. The CDR3 DNA follows: TGTGCCAGCAGCCCACGCCTTAGCTTGGACAATGAGCAGTTCTTC.